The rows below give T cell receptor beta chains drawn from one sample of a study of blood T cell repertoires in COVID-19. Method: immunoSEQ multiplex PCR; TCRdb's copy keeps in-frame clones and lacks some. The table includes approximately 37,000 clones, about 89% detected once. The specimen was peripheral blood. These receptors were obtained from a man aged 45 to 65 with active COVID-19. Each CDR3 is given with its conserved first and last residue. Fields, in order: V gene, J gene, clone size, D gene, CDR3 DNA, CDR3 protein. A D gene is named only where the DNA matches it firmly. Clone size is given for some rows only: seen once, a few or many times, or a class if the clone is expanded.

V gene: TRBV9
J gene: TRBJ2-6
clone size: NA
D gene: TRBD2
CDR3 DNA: TGTGCCAGCAGCCCCGGGAGGGCCTCTGGGGCCAACGTCCTGACTTTC
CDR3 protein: CASSPGRASGANVLTF

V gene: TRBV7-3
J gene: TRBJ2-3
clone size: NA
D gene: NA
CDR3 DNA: TGTGCCAGCAGCTTAGGAGAAGATACGCAGTATTTT
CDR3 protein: CASSLGEDTQYF

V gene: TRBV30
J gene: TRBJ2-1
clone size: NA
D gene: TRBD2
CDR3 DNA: TGTGCCTTGGGGGGGGGTACCTACAATGAGCAGTTCTTC
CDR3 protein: CALGGGTYNEQFF

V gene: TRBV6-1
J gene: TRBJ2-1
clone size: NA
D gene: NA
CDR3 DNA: TGTGCCAGCAGTGAAGTTGGACTACGACTCAATGAGCAGTTCTTC
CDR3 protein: CASSEVGLRLNEQFF

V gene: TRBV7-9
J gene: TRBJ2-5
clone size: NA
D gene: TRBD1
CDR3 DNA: TGTGCCAGCAGCTTAGGGACAGGGAGGGAGACCCAGTACTTC
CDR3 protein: CASSLGTGRETQYF

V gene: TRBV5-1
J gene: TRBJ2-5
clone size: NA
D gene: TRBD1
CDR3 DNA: TGCGCCAGCAGCCCTAGGGACAGATCAGAGACCCAGTACTTC
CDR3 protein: CASSPRDRSETQYF

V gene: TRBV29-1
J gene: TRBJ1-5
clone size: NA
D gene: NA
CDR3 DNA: TGCAGCGTTGAAGGCCAGGACAATCAGCCCCAGCATTTT
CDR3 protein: CSVEGQDNQPQHF

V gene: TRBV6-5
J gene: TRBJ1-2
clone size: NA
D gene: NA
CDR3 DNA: TGTGCCAGCAGTTACTCGAGGCAGGGGAATGGCTACACCTTC
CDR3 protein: CASSYSRQGNGYTF

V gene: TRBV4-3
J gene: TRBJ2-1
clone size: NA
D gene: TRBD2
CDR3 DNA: TGCGCCAGCAGCACAGCGGGAGGCTACAATGAGCAGTTCTTC
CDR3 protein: CASSTAGGYNEQFF

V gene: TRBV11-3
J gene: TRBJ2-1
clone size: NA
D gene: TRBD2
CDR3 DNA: TGTGCCAGCTCGGGGGGATCCTACAATGAGCAGTTCTTC
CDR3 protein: CASSGGSYNEQFF

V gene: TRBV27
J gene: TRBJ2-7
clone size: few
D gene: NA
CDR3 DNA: TGTGCCAGCAGTTTATTCGGGGGCTACGAGCAGTACTTC
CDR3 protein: CASSLFGGYEQYF

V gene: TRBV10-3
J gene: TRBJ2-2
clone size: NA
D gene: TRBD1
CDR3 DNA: TGTGCCACCACAGGGGTCACCGGGGAGCTGTTTTTT
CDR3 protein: CATTGVTGELFF

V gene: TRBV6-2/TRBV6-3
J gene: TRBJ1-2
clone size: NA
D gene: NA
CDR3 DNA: TGTGCCAGCAGTTATGGGAGCCATGGCTACACCTTC
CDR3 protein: CASSYGSHGYTF

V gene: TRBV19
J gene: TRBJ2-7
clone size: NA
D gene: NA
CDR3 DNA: TGTGCCAGTAGCCCGGGATCCCCATACGAGCAGTACTTC
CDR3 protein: CASSPGSPYEQYF

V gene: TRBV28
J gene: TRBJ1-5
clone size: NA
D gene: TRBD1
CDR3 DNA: TGTGCCAGCAGTACCCCGGGACAGGACAGCAATCAGCCCCAGCATTTT
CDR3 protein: CASSTPGQDSNQPQHF

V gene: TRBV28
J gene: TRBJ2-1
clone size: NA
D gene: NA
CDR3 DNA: TGTGCCAGCAGTTTAGTTAGCTCCTACAATGAGCAGTTCTTC
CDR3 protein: CASSLVSSYNEQFF

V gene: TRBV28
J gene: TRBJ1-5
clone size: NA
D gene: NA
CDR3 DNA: TGTGCCAGCAGTTTATTTACAGGGTACCAGCCCCAGCATTTT
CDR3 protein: CASSLFTGYQPQHF

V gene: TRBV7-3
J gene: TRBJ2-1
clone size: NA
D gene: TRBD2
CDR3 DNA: TGTGCCAGCAGCCCGGGAGGCAATGAGCAGTTCTTC
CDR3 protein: CASSPGGNEQFF

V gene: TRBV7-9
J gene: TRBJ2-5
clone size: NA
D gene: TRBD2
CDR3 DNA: TGTGCCAGCAATCCCTCGGGGGGGGAGACCCAGTACTTC
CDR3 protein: CASNPSGGETQYF

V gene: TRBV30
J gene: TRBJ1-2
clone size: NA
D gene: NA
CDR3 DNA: TGTGCCTGGAGTGTAAGGGGAGGAAGAGCCGGAGGTCCTTATGGCTACACCTTC
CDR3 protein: CAWSVRGGRAGGPYGYTF

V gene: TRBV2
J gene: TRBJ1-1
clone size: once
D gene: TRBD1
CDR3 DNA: TGTGCCAGCAGTCGGACAGGTTGGGCTTTCTTT
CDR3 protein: CASSRTGWAFF

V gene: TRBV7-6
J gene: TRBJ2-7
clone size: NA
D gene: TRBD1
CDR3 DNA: TGTGCCAGCAGCTTGGGGGGACAGGTTAGCTCCTACGAGCAGTACTTC
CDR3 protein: CASSLGGQVSSYEQYF

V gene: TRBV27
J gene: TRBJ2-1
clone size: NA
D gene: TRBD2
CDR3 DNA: TGTGCCAGCAGTTTTGGGGAGGGGATAGATGAGCAGTTCTTC
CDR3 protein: CASSFGEGIDEQFF

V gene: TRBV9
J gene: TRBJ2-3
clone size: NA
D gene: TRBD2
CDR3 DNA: TGTGCCAGCAGTTCTAGCGGGGGAACCTTAGATACGCAGTATTTT
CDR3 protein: CASSSSGGTLDTQYF

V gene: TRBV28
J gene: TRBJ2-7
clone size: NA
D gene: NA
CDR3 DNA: TGTGCCAGCGCATCCCCCGAGGAGCAGTACTTC
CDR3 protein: CASASPEEQYF

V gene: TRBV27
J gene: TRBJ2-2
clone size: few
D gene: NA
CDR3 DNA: TGTGCCACCCAGGGGGAGGTCACCGGGGAGCTGTTTTTT
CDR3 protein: CATQGEVTGELFF

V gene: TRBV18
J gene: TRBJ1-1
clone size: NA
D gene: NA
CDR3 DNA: TGTGCCAGCTCACCACCGGGGGGGAACACTGAAGCTTTCTTT
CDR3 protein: CASSPPGGNTEAFF

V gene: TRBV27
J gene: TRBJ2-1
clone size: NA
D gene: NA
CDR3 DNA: TGTGCCAGCAGTGGGGATATAGGACTGGTGTACGGTGAGCAGTTCTTC
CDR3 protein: CASSGDIGLVYGEQFF

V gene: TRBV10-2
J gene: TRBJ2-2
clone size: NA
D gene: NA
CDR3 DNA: TGCGCCAGCGGAAATAGCGGGAACACCGGGGAGCTGTTTTTT
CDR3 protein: CASGNSGNTGELFF

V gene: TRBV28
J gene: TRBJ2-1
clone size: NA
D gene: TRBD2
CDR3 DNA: TGTGCCAGCAGTTGGACTAGCGGGAAGTCCTACAATGAGCAGTTCTTC
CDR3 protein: CASSWTSGKSYNEQFF

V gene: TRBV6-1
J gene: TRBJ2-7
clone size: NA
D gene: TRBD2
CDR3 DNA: TGTGCCAGCAGTGTAAATAGCGGGAGTCTATCCTACGAGCAGTACTTC
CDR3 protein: CASSVNSGSLSYEQYF

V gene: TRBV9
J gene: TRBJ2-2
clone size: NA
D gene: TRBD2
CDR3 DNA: TGTGCCAGCAGCGTAGAAGGCGGGAGGGTTCCCGGGGAGCTGTTTTTT
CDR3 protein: CASSVEGGRVPGELFF

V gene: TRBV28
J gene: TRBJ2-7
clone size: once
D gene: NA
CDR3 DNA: TGTGCCAGCAGTTCCCCCGGGATCCCATACGAGCAGTACTTC
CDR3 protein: CASSSPGIPYEQYF

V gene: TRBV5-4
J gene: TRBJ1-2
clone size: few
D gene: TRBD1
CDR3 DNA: TGTGCCAGCAGCGCCCGACAGGGGGACGATGGCTACACCTTC
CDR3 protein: CASSARQGDDGYTF

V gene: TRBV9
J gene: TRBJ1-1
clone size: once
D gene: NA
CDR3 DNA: TGTGCCAGCAGCACGGGGTGGATCACTGAAGCTTTCTTT
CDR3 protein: CASSTGWITEAFF

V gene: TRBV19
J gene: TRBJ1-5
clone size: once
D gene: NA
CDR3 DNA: TGTGCCAGTAGTGGACAAATCAATCAGCCCCAGCATTTT
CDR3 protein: CASSGQINQPQHF

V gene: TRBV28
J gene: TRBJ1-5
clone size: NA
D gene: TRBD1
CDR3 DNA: TGTGCCAGCAGTTCCCAGGGGACAGACAATCAGCCCCAGCATTTT
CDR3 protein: CASSSQGTDNQPQHF

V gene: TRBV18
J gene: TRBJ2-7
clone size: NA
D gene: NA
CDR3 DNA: TGTGCCAGCTCACCAAATGGGGGGGCCAAAGTCTTCGAGCAGTACTTC
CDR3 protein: CASSPNGGAKVFEQYF

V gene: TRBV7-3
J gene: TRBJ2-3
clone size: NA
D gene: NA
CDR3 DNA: TGTGCCAGCAGCCGGGCAGGGGGCACAGATACGCAGTATTTT
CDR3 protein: CASSRAGGTDTQYF

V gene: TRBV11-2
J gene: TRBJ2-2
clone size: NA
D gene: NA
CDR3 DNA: TGTGCCAGCAGCTACACAGGGTTCGGCACCGGGGAGCTGTTTTTT
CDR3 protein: CASSYTGFGTGELFF